Listed here is a single T cell receptor (beta chain). Its specificity is unknown. PCR employed 60 Vbeta and 13 Jbeta primers. This table comes from immunoSEQ multiplex PCR, and its TCRdb copy is limited to in-frame clones, with some not included. The data show roughly 130,000 clones, around 83% seen once. This entry comes from a study of cytomegalovirus exposure and HLA in healthy donors. Overall study results and limits: Among TCR beta chains, those listed as cytomegalovirus-associated numbered more than 150. The classifier reportedly diagnosed cytomegalovirus status with high sensitivity and specificity. A later analysis found TCR association rates differed by HLA locus, highest for DRB1 and lowest for HLA-C.

CDR1 MDHEN and CDR2 SYDVKM come from the germline V gene. This CDR3 is 14 amino acids long. The ends were cut back, 7 bases at V and 2 bases at J, with 15 bases in the middle. This receptor was taken from a woman aged 18 to 35 in good health and CMV-seropositive. The sample taken for sequencing was PBMCs. V is TRBV28 and J is TRBJ2-7, with D perhaps matching TRBD2 (6 bases). The CDR3 spells CASTWAGSTYEQYF. The DNA for the CDR3 is TGTGCCAGCACGTGGGCGGGGAGTACCTACGAGCAGTACTTC.